The 32 T cell receptor beta chains in this list originate from one sample, sequenced in a study of blood T cell repertoires in COVID-19. Clones were read by immunoSEQ multiplex PCR, and TCRdb kept only the in-frame ones, dropping some. Here the sample spans some 280,000 clones, about nine tenths being singletons. Sequenced sample: peripheral blood. The receptors were sampled from a woman aged 30 to 39 with active or convalescent COVID-19.

The chain has TRBV19 and TRBJ2-3; 12 positions match TRBD2. Germline values: CDR1 LNHDA, CDR2 SQIVND (reference sequence). The CDR3 length is 15 residues. V shed 6 bases, J shed 5 bases, and the junction held 6 bases outside the gene matches. For the CDR3, the DNA is TGTGCCAGTAGCCATGGGACTAGCGGGTTAGATACGCAGTATTTT. Protein: CASSHGTSGLDTQYF.

This chain joins TRBV2 and TRBJ2-5, with 8 bases fitting TRBD1. The CDR3 covers 15 residues. V was pared by 1 base and J by 0 bases, with 1 base of the junction left unmatched. The germline V gene encodes CDR1 SNHLY and CDR2 FYNNEI. CDR3 amino acids: CASSEGTGYQETQYF. As DNA, the CDR3 is TGTGCCAGCAGTGAAGGGACAGGGTACCAAGAGACCCAGTACTTC.

The V gene is TRBV6-2 or TRBV6-3, the J gene TRBJ2-5, with D unclear. Germline values: CDR1 MNHEY, CDR2 SVGEGT. V was trimmed by 6 bases and J by 2 bases, leaving 16 bases between them. This CDR3 is built from 15 residues. The CDR3 DNA is TGTGCCAGCAGCCTGGCTGGCTTCAGACAAGAGACCCAGTACTTC. Translating it yields CASSLAGFRQETQYF.

The table lists this clone with a count of one. The chain employs TRBV7-2 and TRBJ2-7, with a possible D match to TRBD1 (6 bases). V lost 2 bases to trimming and J lost 3 bases, with 20 bases between them. The CDR3 extends over 17 amino acids. Germline V gene data show CDR1 as SGHTA and CDR2 as FQGNSA. This CDR3 reads CASSLRNSGVGLYEQYF. As DNA, the CDR3 is TGTGCCAGCAGCTTAAGAAATTCAGGGGTGGGGCTCTACGAGCAGTACTTC.

CDR3 protein: CASSQADRVNEKLFF. CDR3 sequence (DNA): TGCGCCAGCAGCCAAGCGGACAGGGTGAATGAAAAACTGTTTTTT. This chain links TRBV4-1 with TRBJ1-4; 8 nucleotides line up with TRBD1. This CDR3 has 15 residues. Germline V gene lookup returns CDR1 MGHRA and CDR2 YSYEKL. V was pared by 1 base and J by 5 bases, with 3 bases of the junction left unmatched.

The V gene is TRBV27, the J gene TRBJ1-1, with D perhaps matching TRBD1 (5 bases). V lost 4 bases, J lost 0 bases, and 9 bases lay in between. Germline CDR1 and CDR2: MNHEY and SMNVEV (reference sequence). There are 14 residues in the CDR3. CDR3 sequence: CASSYRDLNTEAFF. The CDR3 DNA follows: TGTGCCAGCAGTTATCGGGACTTGAACACTGAAGCTTTCTTT.

The V call is TRBV18, the J call TRBJ1-1; 11 bases are a match to TRBD1. From germline, CDR1 is KGHSH and CDR2 LQKENI. Germline trimming cut 0 bases from V and 5 bases from J; bases unmatched to any gene: 5. The CDR3 contains 16 residues. CDR3 bases: TGTGCCAGCTCACCACCGAAGGGACAGGGGGAAACTGAAGCTTTCTTT. Protein: CASSPPKGQGETEAFF.

V usage is TRBV6-5 and J usage is TRBJ2-1; maybe TRBD2 (6 bases). This CDR3 has 15 amino acids. V was shortened by 2 bases and J by 10 bases, with 18 bases between the two germline ends. Germline lookup yields CDR1 MNHEY and CDR2 SVGAGI. DNA of the CDR3: TGTGCCAGCAGTTACGGAGCCGTTGGGGGGAAAGAGCAGTTCTTC. The encoded protein is CASSYGAVGGKEQFF.

This chain joins TRBV6-6 and TRBJ2-5; D unresolved. V was trimmed by 1 base and J by 4 bases, leaving 10 bases between them. Looked up from germline, CDR1 is MNHNY and CDR2 is SVGAGI (reference sequence). There are 14 residues in the CDR3. CDR3 coding DNA: TGTGCCAGCAGTTACTTACGTTCCGGAGAGACCCAGTACTTC. Protein product: CASSYLRSGETQYF.

The chain has TRBV6-5 and TRBJ1-4, with a possible D match to TRBD1 (5 bases). V lost 0 bases and J 7 bases, leaving 12 bases between the germline ends. The CDR3 totals 15 residues. Per germline, CDR1 MNHEY and CDR2 SVGAGI. Written as DNA, the CDR3 is TGTGCCAGCAGTTACTCATGGGGGGAATCTGAAAAACTGTTTTTT. As protein: CASSYSWGESEKLFF.

The J gene is TRBJ1-5, the V gene TRBV2, with TRBD1 identical over 10 bases. The ends lost 8 bases at V and 6 bases at J; junction bases unmatched: 4. The germline V gene encodes CDR1 SNHLY and CDR2 FYNNEI. The CDR3 consists of 13 residues. The CDR3 region has the DNA TGTGCCAGCGACAGGGGGCTGGGTCAGCCCCAGCATTTT. Translating it yields CASDRGLGQPQHF.

Concerning this clone itself: At one of its ends the junction is not consistent with the germline gene, which may arise from a read error. The chain recombines TRBV5-6 with TRBJ2-3; tentative D call: TRBD1 (6 bases). The length of the CDR3 is 16 residues. Germline V gene data show CDR1 as SGHDT and CDR2 as YYEEEE. The CDR3 nucleotides read TGTGCCAGCAGCTTGGGCACCGCCGGGACACCATATCGGCAAACGTTT. This encodes CASSLGTAGTPYRQTF.

The rearrangement uses TRBV24-1 and TRBJ2-1; D might be TRBD1 (5 bases). The CDR3 is 14 residues long. Trimming pared 5 bases from V and 9 bases from J, leaving 16 bases between. Germline V gives CDR1 KGHDR, CDR2 SFDVKD. The DNA of the CDR3 is TGTGCCACCAGTGCCTTGGACAATTTGGGTGAGCAGTTCTTC. Translation gives CATSALDNLGEQFF.

The chain has TRBV19 and TRBJ1-2, with a tentative D call TRBD1 (5 bases). V shed 2 bases and J shed 4 bases, with 11 bases lying between them. The CDR3 sequence is 14 residues long. Germline CDR1 LNHDA, CDR2 SQIVND (reference sequence). In nucleotides, the CDR3 is TGTGCCAGTAGTATACAGGGAGGTTTCTATGGCTACACCTTC. It translates to CASSIQGGFYGYTF. Looking up the rest from reference TRBV19 and TRBJ1-2 gives the full variable domain: DGGITQSPKYLFRKEGQNVTLSCEQNLNHDAMYWYRQDPGQGLRLIYYSQIVNDFQKGDIAEGYSVSREKKESFPLTVTSAQKNPTAFYLCASSIQGGFYGYTFGSGTRLTVV.

Here the CDR3 DNA reads TGTGCCAGCAGCTTGTCGAGCGGGGGGGCCTATTCCTACGAGCAGTACTTC. Its protein product is CASSLSSGGAYSYEQYF. The chain carries TRBV5-5 and TRBJ2-7; 10 bases match TRBD2. After removal of 1 base from V and 1 base from J, the junction contained 8 bases not matched to a gene. The CDR3 sequence is 17 residues long. The germline V gene encodes CDR1 SGHKS and CDR2 YYEKEE (reference sequence).

This clone appeared a few times. The genes are TRBV7-9 and TRBJ1-6; 8 nucleotides agree with TRBD1. The CDR3 is 14 amino acids. J lost 9 bases, V lost 7 bases, and 8 bases had no gene match. Germline CDR1 is SEHNR and CDR2 is FQNEAQ (reference sequence). In DNA form, the CDR3 reads TGTGCCAGCACTGGACAGGGAATGGGTTCACCCCTCCACTTT. Its protein is CASTGQGMGSPLHF.

The gene calls are TRBV27 and TRBJ2-3; the match to TRBD2 covers 10 bases. After removal of 6 bases from V and 12 bases from J, the junction contained 15 bases not matched to a gene. CDR1 MNHEY and CDR2 SMNVEV come from the germline V gene (reference sequence). The CDR3 contains 15 residues. The CDR3 DNA is TGTGCCAGCAGCTCGATGGTAGCGGGGGGTACGATACAGTATTTT. It codes for CASSSMVAGGTIQYF.

J is TRBJ2-5 and V is TRBV15, with 9 positions matching TRBD2. V was pared by 0 bases and J by 2 bases, with 4 bases of the junction left unmatched. The CDR3 has 16 residues. Looked up from germline, CDR1 is LNHNV and CDR2 is YYDKDF (reference sequence). The chain's CDR3 is CATSRDRAGGQETQYF. The CDR3 DNA is TGTGCCACCAGCAGAGATCGGGCGGGGGGGCAAGAGACCCAGTACTTC.

The chain uses TRBV5-4 and TRBJ2-5; TRBD2 matches 8 bases. Looked up from germline, CDR1 is SGHNT and CDR2 is YYREEE (reference sequence). The J segment lost 5 bases and the V segment lost 3 bases, leaving 9 bases of the junction unmatched. CDR3 length equals 15 residues. Here the CDR3 reads CASSSPRGGGETQYF. The CDR3 nucleotides read TGTGCCAGCAGCTCTCCACGGGGGGGCGGGGAGACCCAGTACTTC.

This chain uses TRBV11-3 with TRBJ2-1, with 9 bases aligning to TRBD1. CDR1 is SGHNT, CDR2 YENEEA, per germline. The CDR3 runs to 15 residues. The junction had 10 bases not matched to a gene; V was cut back by 6 bases and J by 7 bases. DNA for the CDR3: TGTGCCAGCAGTAAGACCGGGACAGGGCGAAATGAGCAGTTCTTC. Its protein is CASSKTGTGRNEQFF.

Worth noting for this clone: Other DNA sequences in the same sample also yield this CDR3. V usage is TRBV18 and J usage is TRBJ1-6; TRBD1 matches at 7 bases. The J segment lost 7 bases and the V segment lost 3 bases, leaving 3 bases of the junction unmatched. This CDR3 is 14 amino acids long. From germline, CDR1 is KGHSH and CDR2 LQKENI. CDR3 coding DNA: TGTGCCAGCTCACCTCAGGGGGGAAATTCACCCCTCCACTTT. Its translation is CASSPQGGNSPLHF.

This rearrangement joins TRBV19 to TRBJ1-5, with D possibly matching TRBD1 (6 bases). CDR1 is LNHDA and CDR2 is SQIVND in the germline V gene (reference sequence). V lost 7 bases to trimming and J lost 6 bases, with 13 bases between them. This CDR3 has 13 amino acids. In DNA form, the CDR3 reads TGTGCCAGTACAGGGGACCCGCGTCAGCCCCAGCATTTT. Its protein product is CASTGDPRQPQHF.

This rearrangement joins TRBV15 to TRBJ2-3; weak D call: TRBD1 (7 bases). Germline assignment: CDR1 LNHNV and CDR2 YYDKDF (reference sequence). This CDR3 is 16 amino acids long. Trimming cost V 4 bases and J 0 bases, with 14 bases left between them. The CDR3 here is CATSTGGFPSTDTQYF. Written as DNA, the CDR3 is TGTGCCACCAGCACAGGGGGGTTCCCTAGCACAGATACGCAGTATTTT.

This clone has only a few counts. The chain recombines TRBV28 with TRBJ2-3; 10 positions match TRBD2. The germline V gene has CDR1 MDHEN and CDR2 SYDVKM. V lost 6 bases to trimming and J lost 3 bases; unmatched junction nucleotides: 12. The CDR3 length is 17 residues. CDR3 sequence: CASRGPSGSLLTDTQYF. The CDR3, as DNA: TGTGCCAGCAGAGGGCCTAGCGGGAGCTTGTTGACAGATACGCAGTATTTT.

The chain has TRBV28 and TRBJ1-1; TRBD1 matches at 10 bases. J was trimmed by 7 bases and V by 7 bases; bases with no gene match: 9. CDR1 is MDHEN and CDR2 is SYDVKM in the germline V gene. The CDR3 is 14 amino acids. This chain's CDR3 is CASMKGGQGFEAFF. The CDR3, as DNA: TGTGCCAGCATGAAAGGGGGACAGGGGTTTGAAGCTTTCTTT. The full variable domain, with the rest looked up from reference TRBV28 and TRBJ1-1, is DVKVTQSSRYLVKRTGEKVFLECVQDMDHENMFWYRQDPGLGLRLIYFSYDVKMKEKGDIPEGYSVSREKKERFSLILESASTNQTSMYLCASMKGGQGFEAFFGQGTRLTVV.

V gene TRBV7-3 combines with J gene TRBJ1-6; a possible D gene is TRBD1 (5 bases). CDR1 SGHTA and CDR2 FQGTGA come from the germline V gene. The CDR3 has 14 amino acids. Trimming stripped 8 bases from V and 9 bases from J, with 17 bases between. CDR3 bases: TGTGCCAGCGGCCGTGGGGGGTCAAGTTCACCCCTCCACTTT. Its translation: CASGRGGSSSPLHF.

The chain is built from TRBV3-1 (or the pseudogene TRBV3-2) and TRBJ2-1, with D perhaps TRBD2 (7 bases). Germline CDR1 reads LGHDT; CDR2 reads YNNKEL (reference sequence). Trimming took 0 bases from V and 3 from J, leaving 18 bases between them. The CDR3 is made up of 18 amino acids. The CDR3 DNA reads TGTGCCAGCAGCCAAGATCTAGGCGCGGGGGCACTCTACAATGAGCAGTTCTTC. The encoded protein is CASSQDLGAGALYNEQFF.

This chain links TRBV6-2 or TRBV6-3 with TRBJ1-5, with 7 bases lining up with TRBD1. Germline trimming cut 5 bases from V and 7 bases from J; bases unmatched to any gene: 11. There are 15 residues in the CDR3. The germline V gene encodes CDR1 MNHEY and CDR2 SVGEGT. The CDR3 is CASSRRQGDWQPQHF. The CDR3 DNA sequence: TGTGCCAGCAGTAGACGACAGGGCGACTGGCAGCCCCAGCATTTT.

The chain carries TRBV28 and TRBJ2-5, with 8 bases that match TRBD1. This CDR3 has 16 amino acids. The V segment lost 2 bases and the J segment 5 bases; nucleotides outside the gene matches: 10. Germline V CDR1 and CDR2: MDHEN, SYDVKM. The CDR3 spells CASSLRGAGGRETQYF. The CDR3 coding sequence is TGTGCCAGCAGTTTAAGGGGGGCAGGGGGCCGGGAGACCCAGTACTTC.

This clone was seen a handful of times. The chain joins TRBV4-1 to TRBJ2-2; D call uncertain. The germline V and J ends were trimmed by 6 bases and 3 bases, with 17 bases remaining between them. Per the germline V gene, CDR1 is MGHRA and CDR2 is YSYEKL. This CDR3 has 16 residues. The chain's CDR3 is CASRPSTVFDTGELFF. CDR3 in DNA: TGCGCCAGCAGGCCAAGTACAGTTTTCGACACCGGGGAGCTGTTTTTT.

This clone was counted once. V and J are TRBV6-5 and TRBJ1-3; perhaps TRBD1 as D (5 bases). V was trimmed by 2 bases and J by 4 bases, leaving 15 bases between them. This CDR3 comprises 16 residues. The germline gives CDR1 MNHEY, CDR2 SVGAGI. The CDR3 spells CASSYESGPSGNTIYF. Written as DNA, the CDR3 is TGTGCCAGCAGTTACGAGTCAGGGCCGTCCGGAAACACCATATATTTT.

The V call is TRBV9, the J call TRBJ1-2; 7 bases fit TRBD1. Germline CDR1 is SGDLS and CDR2 is YYNGEE. The CDR3 has 13 residues. V lost 3 bases and J lost 8; bases outside the gene matches: 7. The CDR3 DNA reads as TGTGCCAGCAGCGCCATTATAGGGGGCGGCTACACCTTC. Its protein is CASSAIIGGGYTF.